Shown below are 4 T cell receptor beta chains from a single sample sequenced in a study of blood T cell repertoires in COVID-19. Profiled with immunoSEQ multiplex PCR; TCRdb holds only in-frame clones, not every one. The table includes some 430,000 clones, about nine tenths detected once. Sequenced input: PBMCs or T cells enriched from blood (not recorded which). The receptors were gathered from a man between 18 and 29 years old who had recovered from COVID-19.

The V call is TRBV5-1, the J call TRBJ1-4, with D tentatively TRBD1 (6 bases). V dropped 4 bases and J dropped 4 bases, with 11 bases sitting between them. The CDR3 runs to 14 residues. The V gene's germline CDR1 is SGHRS and CDR2 YFSETQ. CDR3 DNA: TGCGCCAGCAGCCTACAGGGTCATAATGAAAAACTGTTTTTT. This gives the protein CASSLQGHNEKLFF.

The chain uses TRBV5-1 and TRBJ1-1; 7 bases are a match to TRBD1. CDR1 SGHRS and CDR2 YFSETQ come from the germline V gene. V was clipped by 6 bases and J by 1 base; unmatched bases: 3. The CDR3 sequence is 13 residues long. CDR3 sequence (DNA): TGCGCCAGCAAGGCAGGGGGGAACACTGAAGCTTTCTTT. Protein sequence: CASKAGGNTEAFF.

The chain is built from TRBV6-5 and TRBJ1-6; D is perhaps TRBD1 (6 bases). Looked up from germline, CDR1 is MNHEY and CDR2 is SVGAGI. The length of the CDR3 is 15 residues. The ends were cut back, 0 bases at V and 10 bases at J, with 13 bases in the middle. CDR3 sequence (DNA): TGTGCCAGCAGTTACTCCAACAGGGCAAACTCACCCCTCCACTTT. It specifies CASSYSNRANSPLHF.

V and J are TRBV10-2 and TRBJ2-1; TRBD2 agrees at 11 bases. Trimming removed 4 bases from V and 5 bases from J; junction bases left unmatched: 7. This CDR3 is built from 16 residues. The germline gives CDR1 WSHSY, CDR2 SAAADI. CDR3 region: CASSGGRLAGNNEQFF. CDR3 DNA sequence: TGCGCCAGCAGTGGAGGGAGACTAGCGGGAAACAATGAGCAGTTCTTC.